This T cell receptor (beta chain) was recorded in a study of Graves' ophthalmopathy and Graves' hyperthyroidism. Findings and caveats of the study: Between ophthalmopathy and stable hyperthyroidism, a 13-signature model drew a separation with about 88% sensitivity and 75% to 82% specificity. Blood also harbored most expanded thyroid clonotypes above 0.001 frequency.

RNA transcripts were the source from which TCR beta CDR3 regions were amplified. The first-round RT-PCR employed HTBI primers together with the Qiagen OneStep RT-PCR kit. A multiplex PCR was then performed as the second round. TCRdb re-called the multiplex PCR reads through MiXCR, storing one row per CDR3 protein. Among roughly 400,000 distinct CDR3 sequences, 15% to 19% were seen once, and the ten largest hold approximately 7%. Ophthalmopathy not arising within 18 months of follow-up defined hyperthyroidism as stable. The germline CDR1 and CDR2 sequences are MDHEN and SYDVKM. The CDR3 totals 12 residues. V was pared by 5 bases and J by 10 bases, with 12 bases between. Ten or more counts support this clonotype. Its antigen is not identified.

The V call is TRBV28, the J call TRBJ1-5, with D perhaps matching TRBD1 (5 bases). Sequencing was done on a sample of peripheral blood. This clonotype was obtained from a woman aged 18-29 years with stable Graves' hyperthyroidism. For the CDR3, the DNA is TGTGCCAGCAGTCGCGACAGCTTACCCCAGCATTTT. As protein: CASSRDSLPQHF.